Listed below are T cell receptor beta chains from one sample, sequenced in a study of CD8+ T cells in alopecia areata. The assay was immunoSEQ multiplex PCR, and TCRdb's table has in-frame clones only and misses some. The table has over 110,000 clones, approximately 50% seen once; the top ten hold 0.99%. Specimen: CD4+ T cells sorted from blood, collected at week 0. The receptors shown here come from a human donor with alopecia areata. Both conserved end residues are part of each CDR3. Fields, in order: D gene, V gene, clone size, J gene, CDR3 DNA, CDR3 protein. D genes are given only for firm matches. Clone size is stated in some rows and not others, as once, few, many or a class when expanded.

>-|TRBV11-2|-|TRBJ2-5
TGTGCCAGCAGCTCTACGACAGGTTCGGACTTC
CASSSTTGSDF
>-|TRBV29-1|few|TRBJ1-2
TGCAGCGTTGCCGTACGGGGGAACTATGGCTACACCTTC
CSVAVRGNYGYTF
>-|TRBV19|few|TRBJ1-5
TGTGCCAGTAGCCCGTTTGGGGGGGGTAGACAGCCCCAGCATTTT
CASSPFGGGRQPQHF
>TRBD1|TRBV30|-|TRBJ2-5
TGTGCCTGGACCACGGGAAGGGGGCGAGAGACCCAGTACTTC
CAWTTGRGRETQYF
>-|TRBV10-3|-|TRBJ1-5
TGTGCCATCAGTGATAGGACGGATCATCAGCCCCAGCATTTT
CAISDRTDHQPQHF
>TRBD1|TRBV29-1|few|TRBJ2-7
TGCAGCGTTCCCGGGACAGGGAGCTCCTACGAGCAGTACTTC
CSVPGTGSSYEQYF
>-|TRBV7-2|-|TRBJ1-1
TGTGCCAGCAGCAGCCATAAGGGGCTCACTGAAGCTTTCTTT
CASSSHKGLTEAFF
>-|TRBV15|-|TRBJ2-2
TGTGCCACCAGCCAGCGCCCGAACACCGGGGAGCTGTTTTTT
CATSQRPNTGELFF
>TRBD1|TRBV5-8|few|TRBJ2-5
TGTGCCAGCAGGATGACAGGGGGCGTCGAGACCCAGTACTTC
CASRMTGGVETQYF
>-|TRBV15|-|TRBJ2-7
TGTGCCACCAGCAGAGCGGGCCAGGCGAGCGAGCAGTACTTC
CATSRAGQASEQYF
>-|TRBV18|-|TRBJ2-7
TGTGCCAGCTCACCAACAACTGGTCCCTACGAGCAGTACTTC
CASSPTTGPYEQYF
>-|TRBV29-1|once|TRBJ2-6
TGCAGCGTTGCGGCGGGACCTGGGGCCAACGTCCTGACTTTC
CSVAAGPGANVLTF
>TRBD2|TRBV30|-|TRBJ2-3
TGTGCCTGGAGGAGCGGGAGAGGGGGCACAGATACGCAGTATTTT
CAWRSGRGGTDTQYF
>-|TRBV19|-|TRBJ1-1
TGTGCCAGTAGTCCCCGCGGACTGATGAACACTGAAGCTTTCTTT
CASSPRGLMNTEAFF
>-|TRBV29-1|-|TRBJ2-5
TGCAGCGTTGCTTTCATCCAAGAGACCCAGTACTTC
CSVAFIQETQYF
>-|TRBV4-1|few|TRBJ1-3
TGCGCCAGCAGCCCGACCGTCCCTACAACTTGGAGCTCTGGAAACACCATATATTTT
CASSPTVPTTWSSGNTIYF
>-|TRBV30|-|TRBJ1-5
TGTGCCTGGACGATTCGGGGAGGGGGTCAGCCCCAGCATTTT
CAWTIRGGGQPQHF
>-|TRBV29-1|-|TRBJ2-5
TGCAGCGCACAGACCTGGGAGGAGACCCAGTACTTC
CSAQTWEETQYF
>TRBD2|TRBV7-3|once|TRBJ2-2
TGTGCCAGCAGCTTCCTCGGGACTATGAACACCGGGGAGCTGTTTTTT
CASSFLGTMNTGELFF
>-|TRBV4-3|few|TRBJ2-1
TGCGCCAGCAGTCCCGGGACTCCAGGACTACCCTACTACAATGAGCAGTTCTTC
CASSPGTPGLPYYNEQFF